What follows describes a single T cell receptor beta chain. The antigen is undetermined. Per germline, CDR1 WNHNN and CDR2 SYGVQD (reference sequence). Trimming cost V 5 bases and J 5 bases, with 13 bases left between them. The CDR3 has 15 residues. The data are from a study of CD4+ T cells in melanoma. Assay used: immunoSEQ multiplex PCR; TCRdb lists only in-frame clones, some missing. The sample shows about 9,900 clones, about 70% of them seen only once. The study, taken as a whole, reports: In melanoma, neoantigen-specific CD4+ T cells reportedly differed in differentiation state.

The chain employs TRBV10-1 and TRBJ2-6; D ambiguous. The sequenced sample consisted of peripheral blood. This TCR was sampled from a human donor with melanoma. The CDR3: CASSRAQSRANVLTF. The CDR3 DNA reads TGCGCCAGCAGTCGGGCACAAAGTCGGGCCAACGTCCTGACTTTC.